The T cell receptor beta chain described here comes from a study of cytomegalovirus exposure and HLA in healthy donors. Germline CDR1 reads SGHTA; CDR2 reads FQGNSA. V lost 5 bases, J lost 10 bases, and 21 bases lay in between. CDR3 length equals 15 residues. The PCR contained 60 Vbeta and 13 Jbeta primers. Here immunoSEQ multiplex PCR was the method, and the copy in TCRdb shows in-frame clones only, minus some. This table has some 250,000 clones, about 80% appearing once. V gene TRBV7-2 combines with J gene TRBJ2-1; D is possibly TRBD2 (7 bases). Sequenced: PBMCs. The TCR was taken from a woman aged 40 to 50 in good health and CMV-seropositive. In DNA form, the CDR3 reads TGTGCCAGCAGCCTCCCGCGGGGGCCGTCGGGGGAGCAGTTCTTC. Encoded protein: CASSLPRGPSGEQFF.